A single sample is the source of the 30 T cell receptor beta chains below, sequenced in a study of beta chain features in type 1 diabetes. The entirety of the isolated RNA underwent reverse transcription, so expressed TCRB transcripts were sequenced. Clones were sequenced by immunoSEQ multiplex PCR, and TCRdb holds only the in-frame ones, with some missing. Counted here are under 900,000 clones, under 20% occurring once; the ten biggest clones make up around 0.02%. The specimen was naive CD4+ T cells from blood. The receptors were sampled from a woman aged 18-29 years in good health.

This clone occurred once. The gene calls are TRBV15 and TRBJ2-3; TRBD2 matches at 14 bases. Germline lookup yields CDR1 LNHNV and CDR2 YYDKDF (reference sequence). After removal of 7 bases from V and 0 bases from J, the junction contained 15 bases not matched to a gene. The CDR3 consists of 20 residues. The CDR3 bases are TGTGCCACCATGGTGGGGAGAGGACTAGCGGGAGGATGGAGCACAGATACGCAGTATTTT. Encoded protein: CATMVGRGLAGGWSTDTQYF.

The chain links TRBV10-3 to TRBJ2-1, with 13 bases aligning to TRBD2. The CDR3 has 15 amino acids. The germline V gene encodes CDR1 ENHRY and CDR2 SYGVKD. The J segment lost 5 bases and the V segment lost 4 bases, leaving 2 bases of the junction unmatched. In DNA form, the CDR3 reads TGTGCCATCAGTGCGGGACTAGCGGGGAACAATGAGCAGTTCTTC. It encodes CAISAGLAGNNEQFF.

This clone was picked up a small number of times. The rearrangement links TRBV5-1 to TRBJ2-7, with 7 bases that match TRBD2. This CDR3 region has 16 residues. Germline V gene sequence: CDR1 SGHRS, CDR2 YFSETQ. Trimming cost V 0 bases and J 4 bases; bases outside gene matches: 10. The CDR3 DNA reads TGCGCCAGCAGCTTGGGGAACGGCGGGAGAGAGTACGAGCAGTACTTC. Translating it yields CASSLGNGGREYEQYF.

The J gene is TRBJ2-1, the V gene TRBV27; 8 bases map to TRBD2. J was trimmed by 5 bases and V by 5 bases; bases with no gene match: 8. The CDR3 length is 15 residues. The germline V gene encodes CDR1 MNHEY and CDR2 SMNVEV (reference sequence). The CDR3: CASSGGTRINNEQFF. The CDR3 DNA reads TGTGCCAGCAGTGGGGGGACTAGGATTAACAATGAGCAGTTCTTC.

This clone was observed a few times. The V gene is TRBV6-5, the J gene TRBJ2-7, with unresolved D. The CDR3 contains 13 residues. In germline, CDR1 is MNHEY, CDR2 SVGAGI. Deletions cut 2 bases from V and 3 bases from J, with 8 bases between. In DNA, the CDR3 is TGTGCCAGCAGTTACGCCTGGGGCTACGAGCAGTACTTC. It is translated as CASSYAWGYEQYF.

The genes are TRBV7-9 and TRBJ2-1; unclear D gene. This CDR3 is built from 15 residues. Germline V gene sequence: CDR1 SEHNR, CDR2 FQNEAQ (reference sequence). Trimming stripped 0 bases from V and 6 bases from J, with 12 bases between. CDR3 protein: CASSLASSPLNEQFF. As DNA, the CDR3 is TGTGCCAGCAGCTTAGCTTCAAGCCCCCTCAATGAGCAGTTCTTC.

The chain combines TRBV2 with TRBJ2-5; 7 bases fit TRBD2. The CDR3 runs 15 residues. Germline loops: CDR1 SNHLY, CDR2 FYNNEI. V shed 0 bases and J 0 bases; nucleotides not matched to a gene: 1. For the CDR3, the DNA is TGTGCCAGCAGTGAAGCGGGGGGGTACCAAGAGACCCAGTACTTC. Amino acid sequence: CASSEAGGYQETQYF.

There are a few counts of this clone. The rearrangement uses TRBV7-2 and TRBJ2-1; D call uncertain. Germline V lookup: CDR1 SGHTA, CDR2 FQGNSA. V was clipped by 5 bases and J by 10 bases, with 9 bases between them. The CDR3 extends over 11 amino acids. The CDR3 spells CASSEIGEQFF. The CDR3 coding sequence is TGTGCCAGCAGCGAGATTGGGGAGCAGTTCTTC.

In its sample, this clone was seen a few times. The CDR3 nucleotides are TGTGCCATCCATCCCGATACGCAGTATTTT. Translated, it gives CAIHPDTQYF. V and J are TRBV10-3 and TRBJ2-3; D is undetermined. Trimming shortened V by 8 bases and J by 6 bases, and 6 bases separated the two germline ends. In germline, CDR1 is ENHRY, CDR2 SYGVKD. CDR3 length: 10 residues.

This clone came up a few times. The genes are TRBV5-1 and TRBJ2-1; D not resolved. This CDR3 spans 15 amino acids. V lost 0 bases and J 3 bases, leaving 10 bases between the germline ends. Germline CDR1 SGHRS, CDR2 YFSETQ. CDR3 protein: CASSLGGQNYNEQFF. CDR3 DNA: TGCGCCAGCAGCTTGGGAGGCCAGAACTACAATGAGCAGTTCTTC.

The rearrangement joins TRBV18 to TRBJ2-5, with D uncertain. Germline V lookup: CDR1 KGHSH, CDR2 LQKENI. The CDR3 spans 14 residues. V shed 6 bases and J shed 5 bases, with 16 bases lying between them. The CDR3 is CASSSTTAGETQYF. In nucleotides, the CDR3 is TGTGCCAGCTCGTCAACTACCGCCGGGGAGACCCAGTACTTC. The variable domain in full, with the rest retrieved from reference TRBV18 and TRBJ2-5, is NAGVMQNPRHLVRRRGQEARLRCSPMKGHSHVYWYRQLPEEGLKFMVYLQKENIIDESGMPKERFSAEFPKEGPSILRIQQVVRGDSAAYFCASSSTTAGETQYFGPGTRLLVL.

The genes are TRBV7-9 and TRBJ2-3, with TRBD2 as a possible D gene (8 bases). The CDR3 has 16 residues. The germline V gene has CDR1 SEHNR and CDR2 FQNEAQ (reference sequence). V dropped 5 bases and J dropped 5 bases, with 20 bases sitting between them. CDR3 loop: CASSPGGTDGRDTQYF. The DNA for the CDR3 is TGTGCCAGCAGCCCGGGGGGGACAGATGGGAGAGATACGCAGTATTTT.

The chain recombines TRBV5-4 with TRBJ1-1; TRBD1 agrees at 7 bases. Germline CDR1 and CDR2: SGHNT and YYREEE (reference sequence). The CDR3 has 16 amino acids. V was pared by 4 bases and J by 0 bases, with 9 bases of the junction left unmatched. CDR3 nucleotide sequence: TGTGCCAGCAGCGACGGGACAGCTCACCTGAACACTGAAGCTTTCTTT. It specifies CASSDGTAHLNTEAFF.

This clone occurred once. The chain is built from TRBV18 and TRBJ1-1; D not resolved. This CDR3 is 13 amino acids long. Trimming took 6 bases from V and 7 from J, leaving 15 bases between them. From germline, CDR1 is KGHSH and CDR2 LQKENI. The DNA for the CDR3 is TGTGCCAGCTCGCAATCAGTTTCCTTTGAAGCTTTCTTT. Encoded protein: CASSQSVSFEAFF.

V and J are TRBV4-2 and TRBJ2-7; D perhaps matches TRBD1 (6 bases). The CDR3 length is 18 residues. Deletions cut 0 bases from V and 7 bases from J, with 25 bases between. From germline, CDR1 is LGHNA and CDR2 YNFKEQ. CDR3 amino acids: CASSQDLRSGAALGEQYF. CDR3 coding DNA: TGTGCCAGCAGCCAAGATCTCAGGTCAGGGGCGGCCTTAGGGGAGCAGTACTTC.

There are a few counts of this clone. Relative to the germline gene, one junction end is altered; a read error may explain this. The chain couples TRBV28 to TRBJ2-1; 9 positions match TRBD1. Germline loops: CDR1 MDHEN, CDR2 SYDVKM. This CDR3 spans 13 amino acids. The CDR3 nucleotides read TGTCCCAGCACAGGGGGCGAACACAATGAGCAGTTCTTC. The encoded protein is CPSTGGEHNEQFF. Full variable domain (missing parts from reference TRBV28 and TRBJ2-1): DVKVTQSSRYLVKRTGEKVFLECVQDMDHENMFWYRQDPGLGLRLIYFSYDVKMKEKGDIPEGYSVSREKKERFSLILESASTNQTSMYLCPSTGGEHNEQFFGPGTRLTVL.

The chain has TRBV4-2 and TRBJ2-5; D might be TRBD1 or TRBD2, each matching 5 bases. The CDR3 loop spans 16 amino acids. From germline, CDR1 is LGHNA and CDR2 YNFKEQ. Trimming removed 5 bases from V and 1 base from J, with 17 bases in between. In nucleotides, the CDR3 is TGTGCCAGCAGCGGGCCGTCGAGGGGCCGCCAAGAGACCCAGTACTTC. Residues: CASSGPSRGRQETQYF.

This clone was counted between two and nine times. The chain couples TRBV6-5 to TRBJ1-2, with 8 bases matching TRBD1. Germline V gene sequence: CDR1 MNHEY, CDR2 SVGAGI. The CDR3 is 12 residues long. With V trimmed by 5 bases and J by 8 bases, 4 bases remained unmatched. Here the CDR3 reads CASSRRQGGYTF. The CDR3 DNA reads as TGTGCCAGCAGTCGTCGACAGGGGGGCTACACCTTC.

V gene TRBV28 combines with J gene TRBJ2-5; the D is unclear. With 6 bases removed from V and 1 base from J, the gap between germline ends came to 12 bases. Germline values: CDR1 MDHEN, CDR2 SYDVKM. This CDR3 is 14 amino acids long. In DNA form, the CDR3 reads TGTGCCAGCAGCCCTGGCGGAACCCAAGAGACCCAGTACTTC. It translates to CASSPGGTQETQYF.

The J gene is TRBJ1-4, the V gene TRBV4-2; D not certain. CDR3 length equals 15 residues. CDR1 LGHNA and CDR2 YNFKEQ come from the germline V gene. V was clipped by 4 bases and J by 0 bases, with 9 bases between them. The CDR3 region has the DNA TGTGCCAGCAGCCCAGACCGAACAACTAATGAAAAACTGTTTTTT. Translation gives CASSPDRTTNEKLFF.

This clone was counted only a few times. This chain connects TRBV19 to TRBJ2-1; possibly TRBD1 or TRBD2 for D (5 bases each). The ends were cut back, 7 bases at V and 2 bases at J, with 12 bases in the middle. The CDR3 has 14 residues. Germline V gene data show CDR1 as LNHDA and CDR2 as SQIVND (reference sequence). CDR3 nucleotides: TGTGCCAGTAATGAGGGGATTGCCTACAATGAGCAGTTCTTC. This gives the protein CASNEGIAYNEQFF.

The V and J genes are TRBV2 and TRBJ1-2; TRBD1 aligns across 8 bases. This CDR3 comprises 15 residues. V was pared by 7 bases and J by 5 bases, with 12 bases of the junction left unmatched. Germline values: CDR1 SNHLY, CDR2 FYNNEI. CDR3 loop: CASIRDQGASYGYTF. In nucleotides, the CDR3 is TGTGCCAGCATTAGGGATCAGGGGGCGAGTTATGGCTACACCTTC. The whole variable domain, remainder taken from reference TRBV2 and TRBJ1-2, is EPEVTQTPSHQVTQMGQEVILRCVPISNHLYFYWYRQILGQKVEFLVSFYNNEISEKSEIFDDQFSVERPDGSNFTLKIRSTKLEDSAMYFCASIRDQGASYGYTFGSGTRLTVV.

The chain is built from TRBV6-5 and TRBJ1-1; TRBD1 aligns across 10 bases. Germline V CDR1 and CDR2: MNHEY, SVGAGI. This CDR3 region has 15 residues. J was trimmed by 8 bases and V by 6 bases; bases with no gene match: 12. The CDR3 spells CASSQWGQGYGEAFF. The CDR3 DNA reads as TGTGCCAGCAGCCAGTGGGGACAGGGGTATGGAGAAGCTTTCTTT.

The chain uses TRBV28 and TRBJ2-4; D not certain. The CDR3 contains 15 residues. Between the trimmed V and J ends, which lost 3 bases and 0 bases, there was a span of 9 bases. In germline, CDR1 is MDHEN, CDR2 SYDVKM. Here the CDR3 DNA reads TGTGCCAGCAGTTTGGAGTATCTAGCCAAAAACATTCAGTACTTC. Its protein product is CASSLEYLAKNIQYF.

The V gene is TRBV10-3, the J gene TRBJ2-7, with TRBD2 matching 8 bases. The CDR3 runs to 13 residues. Trimming cost V 9 bases and J 0 bases; bases outside gene matches: 4. From germline, CDR1 is ENHRY and CDR2 SYGVKD. DNA of the CDR3: TGTGCCATAACTAGCGGATCCTCCTACGAGCAGTACTTC. Amino acid sequence: CAITSGSSYEQYF.

This clone occurred a few times. The rearrangement uses TRBV13 and TRBJ1-1; the D gene is possibly TRBD1 (6 bases). Germline V CDR1 and CDR2: PRHDT, FYEKMQ (reference sequence). V lost 5 bases and J lost 5, with 24 bases in between. This CDR3 is built from 17 residues. CDR3 sequence reads: CASSARGRRRSLTEAFF. The DNA for the CDR3 is TGTGCCAGCAGCGCCCGGGGGCGTAGGCGTTCGTTAACTGAAGCTTTCTTT.

The chain uses TRBV11-1 and TRBJ2-7, with D perhaps TRBD2 (6 bases). Germline V lookup: CDR1 SGHAT, CDR2 FQDESV (reference sequence). V lost 2 bases and J lost 4, with 9 bases in between. The CDR3 runs 13 residues. The CDR3 sequence is CASSLLAEYEQYF. In nucleotides, the CDR3 is TGTGCCAGCAGCTTATTAGCGGAGTACGAGCAGTACTTC.

A few counts support this clone. The CDR3 DNA reads as TGTGCCAGCAGCTTAGGCCCAGCGGGAGGGTACGAGCAGTACTTC. Its translation: CASSLGPAGGYEQYF. The chain combines TRBV7-2 with TRBJ2-7; 10 bases line up with TRBD2. CDR1 is SGHTA and CDR2 is FQGNSA in the germline V gene. This CDR3 region has 15 residues. The V segment lost 1 base and the J segment 4 bases; nucleotides outside the gene matches: 4.

This clone came up a few times. The chain carries TRBV29-1 and TRBJ2-7, with 14 nucleotides matching TRBD2. The CDR3 runs to 14 residues. Germline V gene sequence: CDR1 SQVTM, CDR2 ANQGSEA. With V trimmed by 6 bases and J by 3 bases, 4 bases remained unmatched. For the CDR3, the DNA is TGCAGCGTAGACGGACTAGCGGGGGGCTACGAGCAGTACTTC. Translating gives CSVDGLAGGYEQYF.

This clone was counted only a few times. The chain couples TRBV28 to TRBJ2-1; D assignment may be TRBD1 or TRBD2 (6 bases each). V lost 5 bases and J lost 15, with 29 bases in between. Per the germline V gene, CDR1 is MDHEN and CDR2 is SYDVKM. This CDR3 is 16 amino acids long. The CDR3 DNA sequence: TGTGCCAGCAGTCCCTGGGAGGACAGTCGGTGGAGGGAGTTGTTCTTC. It encodes CASSPWEDSRWRELFF.